Given below is one TCR beta chain in context. At one end, the junction sequence differs from germline, possibly due to a read error. The data are from a study of T cell responses to AZD1222 COVID-19 vaccine. This CDR3 is 12 amino acids long. Germline assignment: CDR1 SGDLS and CDR2 YYNGEE. Sequencing was performed with immunoSEQ multiplex PCR; in TCRdb, only in-frame clones are kept and a portion is missing. The sample has about 120,000 clones; approximately 90% are singletons. This clonotype was obtained from an adult in good health. The source material was peripheral blood, sampled on day 0 of AZD1222 vaccination. The J gene is TRBJ2-3, the V gene TRBV9; 9 nucleotides match TRBD2. The CDR3 sequence: CASSVAGGGAHF. The CDR3 DNA follows: TGTGCCAGCAGCGTAGCTGGCGGGGGGGCCCATTTT.